The present entry profiles one T cell receptor (beta chain) with its context. These data are taken from a study of blood T cells in healthy people across ages. The wider study: In model experiments, template switching was able to capture about one barcoded beta molecule for every two T cells that were present.

The CDR3 length is 16 residues. Looked up from germline, CDR1 is KGHDR and CDR2 is SFDVKD. Trimming removed 4 bases from V and 2 bases from J; junction bases left unmatched: 5. Healthy individuals of Caucasian origin from Russia, aged about 6 to 95, served as donors. Each donor's blood draw was around 9.1 milliliters of peripheral blood. With a J-beta primer mix and a sample-barcoded 5' primer, a second PCR ran about 7 to 12 cycles. Every sample gave at least 3 million paired-end reads containing CDR3. In TCRdb, the 5' RACE reads were re-called with MiXCR into one record per CDR3 protein. The sample lists 1.5 million to 2 million distinct CDR3 sequences; approximately 28% were seen once.

The specimen was blood. The chain is built from TRBV24-1 and TRBJ2-3; 10 nucleotides line up with TRBD2. This clonotype was sampled from a woman aged 30 to 39 in good health. The DNA of the CDR3 is TGTGCCACCAGTGACCCTAGCGGGGGAAACACAGATACGCAGTATTTT. Its translation is CATSDPSGGNTDTQYF.